Below are 28 T cell receptor beta chains sequenced from a single sample in a study of cytomegalovirus exposure and HLA in healthy donors. It was with 60 Vbeta and 13 Jbeta primers that the PCR ran. Data came from immunoSEQ multiplex PCR; TCRdb stores just in-frame clones and leaves some out. Of about 130,000 clones in the sample, approximately 8.9% were seen once. The sequencing input was PBMCs. Source of these receptors: a middle-aged woman in good health and CMV-seropositive.

This clone was seen a few times. The genes are TRBV5-1 and TRBJ2-5; 11 nucleotides agree with TRBD2. Germline loops: CDR1 SGHRS, CDR2 YFSETQ. This CDR3 comprises 16 residues. The junction had 14 bases not matched to a gene; V was cut back by 9 bases and J by 4 bases. In DNA form, the CDR3 reads TGCGCCACCGCGGCAACCCTAGCGGGGGGCCGAGAGACCCAGTACTTC. This gives the protein CATAATLAGGRETQYF.

The V and J genes are TRBV28 and TRBJ1-1; tentatively, D is TRBD1 (5 bases). This CDR3 spans 13 amino acids. Deletions cut 2 bases from V and 10 bases from J, with 14 bases between. Germline CDR1 reads MDHEN; CDR2 reads SYDVKM. The CDR3 sequence is CASSLDLRVRAFF. The CDR3, as DNA: TGTGCCAGCAGTTTAGACCTCAGGGTTAGAGCTTTCTTT.

The sample holds a few counts of this clone. The V call is TRBV18, the J call TRBJ1-6; 11 bases are a match to TRBD1. After removal of 5 bases from V and 7 bases from J, the junction contained 4 bases not matched to a gene. This CDR3 comprises 15 residues. CDR1 and CDR2 from the germline V gene are KGHSH and LQKENI. This CDR3 is CASSGQGAGNSPLHF. The CDR3 DNA reads as TGTGCCAGCTCAGGACAGGGGGCCGGGAATTCACCCCTCCACTTT.

This clone was seen more than once but under ten times. This sequence joins TRBV11-2 and TRBJ2-7; weak D call: TRBD1 (7 bases). The V gene's germline CDR1 is SGHAT and CDR2 FQNNGV. There are 15 residues in the CDR3. V was shortened by 7 bases and J by 2 bases, with 18 bases between the two germline ends. As DNA, the CDR3 is TGTGCCAGCACTCTCACAGGGGCGGGGCCCTACGAGCAGTACTTC. Translated: CASTLTGAGPYEQYF.

This clone was seen a handful of times. V gene TRBV5-6 combines with J gene TRBJ2-7; D may be TRBD1 (5 bases). The CDR3 sequence is 16 residues long. The germline gives CDR1 SGHDT, CDR2 YYEEEE. V lost 0 bases and J lost 2, with 15 bases in between. In DNA form, the CDR3 reads TGTGCCAGCAGCTTGGCCCCGACAGTCCTAACCTACGAGCAGTACTTC. It is translated as CASSLAPTVLTYEQYF.

This clone came up a few times. The V and J genes are TRBV5-1 and TRBJ2-7; the match to TRBD1 covers 7 bases. This CDR3 is 12 amino acids long. Trimming removed 4 bases from V and 6 bases from J; junction bases left unmatched: 4. The germline gives CDR1 SGHRS, CDR2 YFSETQ. In DNA form, the CDR3 reads TGCGCCAGCAGCGTGGCAGGGGGCGAGCAGTACTTC. Its translation is CASSVAGGEQYF. Based on the CDR3 plus reference TRBV5-1 and TRBJ2-7, the full variable domain is KAGVTQTPRYLIKTRGQQVTLSCSPISGHRSVSWYQQTPGQGLQFLFEYFSETQRNKGNFPGRFSGRQFSNSRSEMNVSTLELGDSALYLCASSVAGGEQYFGPGTRLTVT.

This clone was seen only a few times. The sample holds other DNA sequences that translate to the same CDR3. The rearrangement joins TRBV2 to TRBJ1-5, with 7 bases lining up with TRBD1. Germline V CDR1 and CDR2: SNHLY, FYNNEI. Germline trimming cut 4 bases from V and 2 bases from J; bases unmatched to any gene: 2. The CDR3 runs 14 residues. This chain's CDR3 is CASSGTGGNQPQHF. The DNA for the CDR3 is TGTGCCAGCAGTGGTACAGGGGGCAATCAGCCCCAGCATTTT.

The chain links TRBV7-6 to TRBJ1-1; no reliable D call. The CDR3 covers 15 residues. V gave up 1 base and J gave up 4 bases, with 13 bases separating them. CDR1 is SGHVS and CDR2 is FNYEAQ in the germline V gene. The CDR3 protein is CASSLGGSLATEAFF. The CDR3 region has the DNA TGTGCCAGCAGCTTAGGAGGGTCCCTAGCCACTGAAGCTTTCTTT. The full variable domain, in which reference TRBV7-6 and TRBJ1-1 provide the parts outside the CDR3, is GAGVSQSPRYKVTKRGQDVALRCDPISGHVSLYWYRQALGQGPEFLTYFNYEAQQDKSGLPNDRFSAERPEGSISTLTIQRTEQRDSAMYRCASSLGGSLATEAFFGQGTRLTVV.

About this clone itself: The sample carries other DNA sequences with the same CDR3. The chain is built from TRBV5-4 and TRBJ2-7; D is ambiguous. This CDR3 region has 13 residues. Trimming took 0 bases from V and 1 from J, leaving 5 bases between them. Germline V lookup: CDR1 SGHNT, CDR2 YYREEE (reference sequence). The CDR3 sequence: CASSLDRSYEQYF. The CDR3 nucleotides are TGTGCCAGCAGCTTGGACAGATCCTACGAGCAGTACTTC.

Only a few counts were recorded for this clone. J is TRBJ1-2 and V is TRBV11-3; no firm D call. The germline V and J ends were trimmed by 5 bases and 5 bases, with 12 bases remaining between them. This CDR3 is built from 13 residues. Germline V lookup: CDR1 SGHNT, CDR2 YENEEA. The CDR3 here is CASSDQVPYGYTF. CDR3 nucleotide sequence: TGTGCCAGCAGCGACCAGGTTCCTTATGGCTACACCTTC.

The chain links TRBV6-5 to TRBJ2-5; D may be TRBD1 (5 bases). Per germline, CDR1 MNHEY and CDR2 SVGAGI. Trimming stripped 4 bases from V and 2 bases from J, with 14 bases between. The CDR3 consists of 15 residues. The CDR3 DNA reads TGTGCCAGCAGTTCCCAGGGCCCCCATCAAGAGACCCAGTACTTC. Its translation is CASSSQGPHQETQYF.

The CDR3 nucleotides read TGTGCCAGTAGTGCCGGACAGGGAAGGGGCTACACCTTC. This sequence encodes CASSAGQGRGYTF. The V call is TRBV19, the J call TRBJ1-2; 8 nucleotides align to TRBD1. CDR3 length equals 13 residues. V shed 5 bases and J 8 bases; nucleotides not matched to a gene: 7. Germline CDR1 is LNHDA and CDR2 is SQIVND (reference sequence).

The chain employs TRBV4-1 and TRBJ1-1, with TRBD1 matching over 7 bases. CDR1 MGHRA and CDR2 YSYEKL come from the germline V gene. The CDR3 covers 15 residues. V was clipped by 4 bases and J by 0 bases; unmatched bases: 5. The CDR3 spells CASSPTDRVNTEAFF. The CDR3 coding sequence is TGCGCCAGCAGCCCAACTGACAGGGTGAACACTGAAGCTTTCTTT.

This clone was counted a few times. The rearrangement uses TRBV2 and TRBJ2-7, with TRBD2 identical over 9 bases. Trimming took 2 bases from V and 7 from J; bases not matched to a gene: 9. Germline assignment: CDR1 SNHLY and CDR2 FYNNEI. The CDR3 spans 15 residues. The CDR3 DNA is TGTGCCAGCAGTGAAACACTAGCGGGCCCTGTGGAGCAGTACTTC. Translated: CASSETLAGPVEQYF. The entire variable domain, with the rest obtained from reference TRBV2 and TRBJ2-7, is as follows: EPEVTQTPSHQVTQMGQEVILRCVPISNHLYFYWYRQILGQKVEFLVSFYNNEISEKSEIFDDQFSVERPDGSNFTLKIRSTKLEDSAMYFCASSETLAGPVEQYFGPGTRLTVT.

V and J are TRBV5-1 and TRBJ1-4, with D possibly being TRBD1 (5 bases). Trimming removed 7 bases at V and 4 bases at J, with 14 bases between. CDR3 length: 14 amino acids. Germline V gene lookup returns CDR1 SGHRS and CDR2 YFSETQ. As DNA, the CDR3 is TGCGCCAGCTGTCCGAGGGGAGGTAATGAAAAACTGTTTTTT. Residues: CASCPRGGNEKLFF.

This chain links TRBV10-3 with TRBJ2-7, with D possibly being TRBD2 (6 bases). V lost 2 bases and J lost 7, with 18 bases in between. This CDR3 comprises 15 residues. In germline, CDR1 is ENHRY, CDR2 SYGVKD. CDR3 loop: CAISEVGGTAVEQYF. CDR3 nucleotides: TGTGCCATCAGTGAGGTAGGCGGGACGGCGGTTGAGCAGTACTTC.

This clone appeared a few times. The chain is built from TRBV5-4 and TRBJ2-1; 8 bases line up with TRBD2. The CDR3 is 15 amino acids. Per germline, CDR1 SGHNT and CDR2 YYREEE (reference sequence). V was pared by 0 bases and J by 3 bases, with 2 bases of the junction left unmatched. This CDR3 reads CASSLGGGSYNEQFF. CDR3 sequence (DNA): TGTGCCAGCAGCTTGGGCGGGGGGAGCTACAATGAGCAGTTCTTC.

The sample holds a few counts of this clone. The rearrangement uses TRBV11-1 and TRBJ2-7; a weak D match, TRBD2 (5 bases). Trimming cost V 1 base and J 6 bases, with 10 bases left between them. CDR1 is SGHAT, CDR2 FQDESV, per germline (reference sequence). This CDR3 is built from 13 residues. The DNA of the CDR3 is TGTGCCAGCAGCTTAGAAGAGGGTTCCGAGCAGTACTTC. Residues: CASSLEEGSEQYF.

This clone was seen only a few times. The rearrangement uses TRBV4-1 and TRBJ2-2; no definite D call. This CDR3 spans 14 amino acids. Looked up from germline, CDR1 is MGHRA and CDR2 is YSYEKL. Trimming took off 2 bases at V and 2 bases at J, with 6 bases between the two ends. The CDR3 DNA reads TGCGCCAGCAGCCAAATGGGCAACACCGGGGAGCTGTTTTTT. Translation: CASSQMGNTGELFF.

The genes are TRBV5-1 and TRBJ1-1; 10 nucleotides agree with TRBD1. The germline V gene encodes CDR1 SGHRS and CDR2 YFSETQ. V trimming: 3 bases; J trimming: 1 base; junction bases outside the gene matches: 6. The CDR3 length is 16 residues. CDR3 in DNA: TGCGCCAGCAGCTATCCGGGACAGGGGCAGAACACTGAAGCTTTCTTT. This sequence encodes CASSYPGQGQNTEAFF.

V is TRBV7-2 and J is TRBJ2-1, with D unclear. Germline V gene sequence: CDR1 SGHTA, CDR2 FQGNSA. The CDR3 has 12 amino acids. The germline V and J ends were trimmed by 3 bases and 9 bases, with 9 bases remaining between them. The CDR3 DNA follows: TGTGCCAGCAGCTTCCCTCAGTCTGAGCAGTTCTTC. It yields the protein CASSFPQSEQFF. The full variable domain, completed using reference TRBV7-2 and TRBJ2-1, is GAGVSQSPSNKVTEKGKDVELRCDPISGHTALYWYRQSLGQGLEFLIYFQGNSAPDKSGLPSDRFSAERTGGSVSTLTIQRTQQEDSAVYLCASSFPQSEQFFGPGTRLTVL.

This clone was found a few times. The chain is built from TRBV6-5 and TRBJ2-2; 8 bases fit TRBD1. Germline CDR1 reads MNHEY; CDR2 reads SVGAGI. CDR3 length: 15 amino acids. V was pared by 2 bases and J by 1 base, with 0 bases of the junction left unmatched. CDR3 DNA sequence: TGTGCCAGCAGTTACACAGGGGGGAACACCGGGGAGCTGTTTTTT. This codes for CASSYTGGNTGELFF.

Only a few counts were recorded for this clone. The rearrangement uses TRBV2 and TRBJ1-1, with D possibly being TRBD1 (5 bases). V was pared by 2 bases and J by 0 bases, with 10 bases between. CDR3 length equals 15 residues. Per germline, CDR1 SNHLY and CDR2 FYNNEI. The CDR3 region has the DNA TGTGCCAGCAGTGAACCTCCGACAGTGAACACTGAAGCTTTCTTT. Encoded protein: CASSEPPTVNTEAFF.

This clone was counted a few times. The rearrangement joins TRBV7-3 to TRBJ2-3, with D possibly TRBD1 on 5 matching bases. The germline V and J ends were trimmed by 5 bases and 5 bases, with 11 bases remaining between them. The CDR3 is 13 amino acids. Germline V gene lookup returns CDR1 SGHTA and CDR2 FQGTGA. CDR3 in DNA: TGTGCCAGCAGCGCCACCCAGGGAGATACGCAGTATTTT. It is translated as CASSATQGDTQYF.

This clone was counted only a few times. This chain connects TRBV10-1 to TRBJ2-4; D is unclear. The V end lost 3 bases, the J end lost 0 bases, and 9 bases lay between the germline ends. The CDR3 spans 15 residues. Germline CDR1 and CDR2: WNHNN and SYGVQD (reference sequence). The CDR3: CASSDEVGAKNIQYF. DNA of the CDR3: TGCGCCAGCAGTGACGAGGTAGGAGCCAAAAACATTCAGTACTTC.

This sequence joins TRBV6-5 and TRBJ1-1; TRBD1 might be the D (6 bases). Trimming left V 9 bases short and J 0 bases short, with 17 bases between. The CDR3 extends over 15 amino acids. The V gene's germline CDR1 is MNHEY and CDR2 SVGAGI. CDR3 region: CASWGRELLNTEAFF. CDR3 DNA sequence: TGTGCCAGTTGGGGGCGCGAATTACTGAACACTGAAGCTTTCTTT.

This sequence joins TRBV5-4 and TRBJ1-2, with 9 positions matching TRBD1. Germline lookup yields CDR1 SGHNT and CDR2 YYREEE (reference sequence). The trim removed 4 bases at V and 0 bases at J, leaving 4 bases unmatched. The CDR3 contains 15 residues. The CDR3 DNA sequence: TGTGCCAGCAGCCCTGGGGACAGGGCTAACTATGGCTACACCTTC. Its translation is CASSPGDRANYGYTF.

This clone was seen a few times. Mismatch with germline at one junction end may stem from a read error. The V and J genes are TRBV6-6 and TRBJ1-2; 8 nucleotides line up with TRBD1. CDR3 size: 13 residues. CDR1 and CDR2 (germline): MNHNY, SVGAGI (reference sequence). The CDR3 sequence is CASSENGQGGCTF. The DNA of the CDR3 is TGTGCCAGCAGCGAGAATGGACAGGGAGGCTGCACCTTC.